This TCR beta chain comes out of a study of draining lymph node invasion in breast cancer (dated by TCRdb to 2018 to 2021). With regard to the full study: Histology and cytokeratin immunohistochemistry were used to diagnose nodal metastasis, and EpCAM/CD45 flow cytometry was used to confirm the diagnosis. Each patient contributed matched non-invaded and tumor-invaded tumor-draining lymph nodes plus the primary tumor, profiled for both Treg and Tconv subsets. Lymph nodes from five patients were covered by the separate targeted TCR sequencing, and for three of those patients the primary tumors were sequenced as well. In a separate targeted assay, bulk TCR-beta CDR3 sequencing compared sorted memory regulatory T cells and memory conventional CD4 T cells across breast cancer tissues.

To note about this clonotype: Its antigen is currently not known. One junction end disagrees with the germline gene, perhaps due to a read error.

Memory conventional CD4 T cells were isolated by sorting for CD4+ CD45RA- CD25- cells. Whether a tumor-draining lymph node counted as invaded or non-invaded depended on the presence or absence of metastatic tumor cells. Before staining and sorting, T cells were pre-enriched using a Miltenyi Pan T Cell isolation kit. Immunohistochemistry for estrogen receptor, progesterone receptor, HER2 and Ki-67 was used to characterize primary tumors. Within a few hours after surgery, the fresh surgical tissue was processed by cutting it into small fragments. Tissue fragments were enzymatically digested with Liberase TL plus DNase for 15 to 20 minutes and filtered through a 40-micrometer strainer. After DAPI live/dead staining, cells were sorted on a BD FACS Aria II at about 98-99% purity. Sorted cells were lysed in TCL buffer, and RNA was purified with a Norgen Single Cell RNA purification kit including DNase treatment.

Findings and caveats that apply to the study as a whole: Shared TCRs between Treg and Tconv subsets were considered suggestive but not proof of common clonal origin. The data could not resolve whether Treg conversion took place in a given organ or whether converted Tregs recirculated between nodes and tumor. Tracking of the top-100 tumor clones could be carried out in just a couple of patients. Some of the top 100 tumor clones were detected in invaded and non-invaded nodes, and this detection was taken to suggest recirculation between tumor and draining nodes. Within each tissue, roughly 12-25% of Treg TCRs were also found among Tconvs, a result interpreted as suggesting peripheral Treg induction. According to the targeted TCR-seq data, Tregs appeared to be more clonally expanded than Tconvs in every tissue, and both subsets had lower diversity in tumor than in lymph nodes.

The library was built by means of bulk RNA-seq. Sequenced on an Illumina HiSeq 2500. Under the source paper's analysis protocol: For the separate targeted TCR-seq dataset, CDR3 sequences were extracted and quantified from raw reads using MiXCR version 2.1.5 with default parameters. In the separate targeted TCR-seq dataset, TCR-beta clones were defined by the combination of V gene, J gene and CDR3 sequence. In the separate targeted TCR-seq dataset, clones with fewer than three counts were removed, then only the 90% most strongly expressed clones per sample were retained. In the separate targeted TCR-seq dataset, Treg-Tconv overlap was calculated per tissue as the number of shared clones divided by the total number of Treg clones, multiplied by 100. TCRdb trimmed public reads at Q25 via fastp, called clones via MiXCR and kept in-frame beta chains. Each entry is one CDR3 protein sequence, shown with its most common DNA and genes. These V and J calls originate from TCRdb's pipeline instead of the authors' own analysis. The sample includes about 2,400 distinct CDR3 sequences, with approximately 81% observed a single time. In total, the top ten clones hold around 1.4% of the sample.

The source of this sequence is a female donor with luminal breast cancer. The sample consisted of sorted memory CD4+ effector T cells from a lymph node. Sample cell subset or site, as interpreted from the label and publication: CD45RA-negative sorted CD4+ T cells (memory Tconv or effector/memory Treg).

In nucleotides, the sequence is TGTACCATCAGTGCTGGCGCCGGCAATGAGCAGTTCTTC. This is translated as CTISAGAGNEQFF. In this chain, TRBV10-3 is recombined with TRBJ2-1; the D gene is not confidently resolved. Looking up the germline V gene yields CDR1 ENHRY and CDR2 SYGVKD. The CDR3, cysteine through phenylalanine, is 13 amino acids long. CDR3 DNA is the only sequence kept; it has 39 bases, read in frame from the first base.